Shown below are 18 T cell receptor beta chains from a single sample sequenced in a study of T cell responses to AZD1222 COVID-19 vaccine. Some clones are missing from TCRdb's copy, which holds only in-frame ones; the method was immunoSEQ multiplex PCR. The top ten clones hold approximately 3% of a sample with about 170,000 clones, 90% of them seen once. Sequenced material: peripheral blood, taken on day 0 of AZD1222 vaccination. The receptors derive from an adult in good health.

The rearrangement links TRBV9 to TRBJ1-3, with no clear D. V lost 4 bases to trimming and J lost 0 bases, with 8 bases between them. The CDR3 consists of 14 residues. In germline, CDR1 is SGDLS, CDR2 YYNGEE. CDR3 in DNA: TGTGCCAGCAGCTCAATAGTCTCTGGAAACACCATATATTTT. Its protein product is CASSSIVSGNTIYF. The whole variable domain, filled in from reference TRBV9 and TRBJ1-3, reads DSGVTQTPKHLITATGQRVTLRCSPRSGDLSVYWYQQSLDQGLQFLIQYYNGEERAKGNILERFSAQQFPDLHSELNLSSLELGDSALYFCASSSIVSGNTIYFGEGSWLTVV.

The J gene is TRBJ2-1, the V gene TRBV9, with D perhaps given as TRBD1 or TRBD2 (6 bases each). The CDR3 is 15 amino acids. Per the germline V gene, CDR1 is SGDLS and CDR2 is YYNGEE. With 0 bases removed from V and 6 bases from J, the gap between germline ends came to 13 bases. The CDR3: CASSVGGALTNEQFF. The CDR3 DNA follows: TGTGCCAGCAGCGTAGGGGGGGCCCTGACCAATGAGCAGTTCTTC.

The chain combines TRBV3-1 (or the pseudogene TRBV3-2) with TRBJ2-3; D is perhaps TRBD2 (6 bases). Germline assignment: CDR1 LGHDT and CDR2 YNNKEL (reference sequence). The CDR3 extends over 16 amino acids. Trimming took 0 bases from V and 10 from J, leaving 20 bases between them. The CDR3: CASSQDLIGSRVAQYF. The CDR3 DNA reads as TGTGCCAGCAGCCAAGATCTTATCGGGAGCAGAGTAGCGCAGTATTTT.

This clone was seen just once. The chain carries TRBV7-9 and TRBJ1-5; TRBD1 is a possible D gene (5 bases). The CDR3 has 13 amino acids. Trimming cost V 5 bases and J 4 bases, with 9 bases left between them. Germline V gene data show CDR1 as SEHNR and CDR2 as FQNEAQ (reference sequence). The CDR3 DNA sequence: TGTGCCAGCAGCGTCGACAGAAATCAGCCCCAGCATTTT. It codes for CASSVDRNQPQHF.

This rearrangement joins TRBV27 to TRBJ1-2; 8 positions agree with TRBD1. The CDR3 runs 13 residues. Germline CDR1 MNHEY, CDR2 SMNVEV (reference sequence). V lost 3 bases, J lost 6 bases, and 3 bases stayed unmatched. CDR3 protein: CASSFDRGHGYTF. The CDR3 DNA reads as TGTGCCAGCAGTTTCGACAGGGGCCATGGCTACACCTTC.

The CDR3: CASSLGTGDGYTF. CDR3 bases: TGTGCCAGCAGTCTAGGGACAGGGGATGGCTACACCTTC. The chain recombines TRBV27 with TRBJ1-2; 10 bases align to TRBD1. The CDR3 consists of 13 residues. The V and J ends lost 5 bases and 6 bases, in that order; junction bases with no gene match: 3. Germline CDR1 MNHEY, CDR2 SMNVEV (reference sequence).

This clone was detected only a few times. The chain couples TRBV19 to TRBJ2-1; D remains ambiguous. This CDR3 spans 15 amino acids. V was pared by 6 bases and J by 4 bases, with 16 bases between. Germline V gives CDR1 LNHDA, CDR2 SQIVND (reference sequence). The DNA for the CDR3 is TGTGCCAGTAGCCATGACTCTTCCTTTTACAATGAGCAGTTCTTC. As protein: CASSHDSSFYNEQFF.

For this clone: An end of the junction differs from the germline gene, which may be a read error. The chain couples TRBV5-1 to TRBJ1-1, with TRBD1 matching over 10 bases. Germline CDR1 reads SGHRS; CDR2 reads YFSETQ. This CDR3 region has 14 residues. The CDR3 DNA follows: TGCGCCAGCAGCCCCCGACAGGGGGCGTTGGTTAACCTATTT. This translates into CASSPRQGALVNLF.

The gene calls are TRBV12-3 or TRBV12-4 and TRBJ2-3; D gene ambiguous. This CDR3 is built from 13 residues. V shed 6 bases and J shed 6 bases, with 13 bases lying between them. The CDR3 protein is CASRRAPGDTQYF. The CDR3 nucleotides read TGTGCCAGCAGACGGGCGCCTGGGGATACGCAGTATTTT.

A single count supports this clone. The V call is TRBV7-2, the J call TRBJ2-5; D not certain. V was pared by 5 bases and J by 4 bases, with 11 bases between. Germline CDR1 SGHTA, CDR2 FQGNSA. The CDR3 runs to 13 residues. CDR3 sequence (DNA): TGTGCCAGCAGCCCCCCCGCCTCAGAGACCCAGTACTTC. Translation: CASSPPASETQYF.

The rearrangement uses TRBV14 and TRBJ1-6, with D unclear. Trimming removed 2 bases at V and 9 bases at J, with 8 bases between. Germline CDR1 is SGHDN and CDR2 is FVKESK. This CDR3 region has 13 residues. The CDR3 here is CASSQTGGSPLHF. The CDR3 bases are TGTGCCAGCAGCCAAACGGGCGGTTCACCCCTCCACTTT.

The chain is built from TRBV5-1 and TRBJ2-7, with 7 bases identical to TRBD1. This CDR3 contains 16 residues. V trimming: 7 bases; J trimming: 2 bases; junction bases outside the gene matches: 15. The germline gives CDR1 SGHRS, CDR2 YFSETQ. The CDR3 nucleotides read TGCGCCAGCTCACCCTCCCGGGACAGCGGAACCTACGAGCAGTACTTC. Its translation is CASSPSRDSGTYEQYF.

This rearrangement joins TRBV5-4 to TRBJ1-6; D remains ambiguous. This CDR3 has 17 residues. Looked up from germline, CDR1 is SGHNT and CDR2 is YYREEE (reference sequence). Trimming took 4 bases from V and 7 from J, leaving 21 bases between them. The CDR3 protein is CASSPAQTVGRNSPLHF. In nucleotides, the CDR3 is TGTGCCAGCAGCCCGGCCCAGACCGTCGGAAGGAATTCACCCCTCCACTTT.

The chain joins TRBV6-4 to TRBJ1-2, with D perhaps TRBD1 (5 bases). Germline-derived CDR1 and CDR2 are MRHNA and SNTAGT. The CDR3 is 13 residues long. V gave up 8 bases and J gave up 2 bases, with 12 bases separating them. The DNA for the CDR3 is TGTGCCAGCGGAAGGGGCGGGAACTATGGCTACACCTTC. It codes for CASGRGGNYGYTF.

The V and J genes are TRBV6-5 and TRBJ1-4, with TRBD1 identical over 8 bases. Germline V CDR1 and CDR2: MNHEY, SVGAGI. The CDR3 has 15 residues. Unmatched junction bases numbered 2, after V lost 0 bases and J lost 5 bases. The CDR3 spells CASSYSRGLNEKLFF. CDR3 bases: TGTGCCAGCAGTTACTCCAGGGGGCTAAATGAAAAACTGTTTTTT.

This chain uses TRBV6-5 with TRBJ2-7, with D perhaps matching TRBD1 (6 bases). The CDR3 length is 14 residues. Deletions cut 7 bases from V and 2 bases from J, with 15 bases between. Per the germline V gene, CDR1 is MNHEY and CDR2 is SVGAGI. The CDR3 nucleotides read TGTGCCAGCATCCGGGACACAAGTGCCTACGAGCAGTACTTC. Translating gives CASIRDTSAYEQYF.

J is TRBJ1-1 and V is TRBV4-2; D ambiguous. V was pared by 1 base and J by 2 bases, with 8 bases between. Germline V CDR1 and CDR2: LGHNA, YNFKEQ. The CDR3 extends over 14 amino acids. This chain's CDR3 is CASSQVAQNTEAFF. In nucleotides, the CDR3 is TGTGCCAGCAGCCAAGTGGCACAAAACACTGAAGCTTTCTTT.

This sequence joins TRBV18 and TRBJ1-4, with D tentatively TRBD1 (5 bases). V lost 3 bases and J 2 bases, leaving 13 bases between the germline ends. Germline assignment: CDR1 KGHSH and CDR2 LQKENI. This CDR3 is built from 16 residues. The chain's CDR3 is CASSPNQGSTNEKLFF. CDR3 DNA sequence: TGTGCCAGCTCACCGAATCAGGGAAGCACTAATGAAAAACTGTTTTTT.